Below, 22 T cell receptor beta chains from the same sample are listed, as sequenced in a study of T cell responses to AZD1222 COVID-19 vaccine. Clones were sequenced by immunoSEQ multiplex PCR, and TCRdb holds only the in-frame ones, with some missing. The top ten hold approximately 13% of the sample, which has tens of thousands of clones, 80% to 90% seen once. The source material was peripheral blood, sampled on day 0 of AZD1222 vaccination. Every receptor here comes from an adult in good health.

J is TRBJ1-5 and V is TRBV6-5, with D possibly matching TRBD1 (5 bases). The ends were cut back, 5 bases at V and 8 bases at J, with 13 bases in the middle. The germline V gene has CDR1 MNHEY and CDR2 SVGAGI. This CDR3 region has 13 residues. In DNA, the CDR3 is TGTGCCAGCAGTCTCAGGGACGGGGAGCCCCAGCATTTT. This codes for CASSLRDGEPQHF.

Only one count was recorded for this clone. The V call is TRBV28, the J call TRBJ2-1; D could derive from TRBD1 or TRBD2 (7 bases each). V was shortened by 6 bases and J by 3 bases, with 18 bases between the two germline ends. Germline CDR1 MDHEN, CDR2 SYDVKM. There are 16 residues in the CDR3. CDR3 region: CASSPWEGASYNEQFF. For the CDR3, the DNA is TGTGCCAGCAGCCCCTGGGAGGGGGCGAGCTACAATGAGCAGTTCTTC.

The chain carries TRBV20-1 and TRBJ1-2; D gene unclear. Between the trimmed V and J ends, which lost 3 bases and 0 bases, there was a span of 5 bases. Germline lookup yields CDR1 DFQATT and CDR2 SNEGSKA (reference sequence). The CDR3 runs to 12 residues. CDR3 DNA: TGCAGTGCTAGTTCCGCTAACTATGGCTACACCTTC. It yields the protein CSASSANYGYTF.

This chain connects TRBV7-9 to TRBJ2-5, with D perhaps TRBD1 (6 bases). This CDR3 comprises 14 residues. CDR1 is SEHNR and CDR2 is FQNEAQ in the germline V gene (reference sequence). The ends were cut back, 5 bases at V and 2 bases at J, with 12 bases in the middle. CDR3 bases: TGTGCCAGCAGCCGAGCCGGACAGCAAGAGACCCAGTACTTC. Translation: CASSRAGQQETQYF.

This sequence joins TRBV23-1 and TRBJ2-7; D is undetermined. TRBV23-1 is an ORF for which the function is uncertain. The CDR3 is made up of 11 amino acids. Trimming removed 1 base at V and 5 bases at J, with 3 bases between. The chain's CDR3 is CASSQYHEQYF. The CDR3, as DNA: TGCGCCAGCAGTCAATACCACGAGCAGTACTTC.

The rearrangement joins TRBV20-1 to TRBJ1-1, with D unclear. The CDR3 loop spans 11 amino acids. CDR1 and CDR2 (germline): DFQATT, SNEGSKA (reference sequence). Trimming cost V 8 bases and J 0 bases, with 7 bases left between them. CDR3 in amino acids: CSTRVNTEAFF. The CDR3 DNA sequence: TGCAGTACCCGGGTGAACACTGAAGCTTTCTTT.

V is TRBV18 and J is TRBJ1-5; 7 nucleotides line up with TRBD1. The germline gives CDR1 KGHSH, CDR2 LQKENI. The CDR3 covers 15 residues. V was pared by 2 bases and J by 7 bases, with 8 bases of the junction left unmatched. The CDR3 sequence is CASSPAPQGSQPQHF. CDR3 nucleotide sequence: TGTGCCAGCTCACCAGCCCCACAGGGGAGCCAGCCCCAGCATTTT.

The chain couples TRBV7-3 to TRBJ2-7; possibly TRBD1 or TRBD2 for D (5 bases each). Per the germline V gene, CDR1 is SGHTA and CDR2 is FQGTGA. The CDR3 sequence is 16 residues long. V gave up 5 bases and J gave up 0 bases, with 17 bases separating them. In DNA form, the CDR3 reads TGTGCCAGCAGCCCACTTGGGGGACCGAGCTCCTACGAGCAGTACTTC. Its protein product is CASSPLGGPSSYEQYF.

V is TRBV19 and J is TRBJ2-4; weak D call: TRBD1 (7 bases). The CDR3 contains 15 residues. V was clipped by 3 bases and J by 5 bases, with 14 bases between them. From germline, CDR1 is LNHDA and CDR2 SQIVND (reference sequence). The CDR3 coding sequence is TGTGCCAGTAGTATGGACAGGAGGGGTCAAAACATTCAGTACTTC. Translating it yields CASSMDRRGQNIQYF.

V is TRBV5-1 and J is TRBJ1-2; 7 bases are shared with TRBD1. V lost 0 bases and J lost 7; bases outside the gene matches: 12. From germline, CDR1 is SGHRS and CDR2 YFSETQ. The CDR3 runs 16 residues. CDR3 bases: TGCGCCAGCAGCTTGGCCTGGTCAGGGGGTGACGGTGGCTACACCTTC. Amino acid sequence: CASSLAWSGGDGGYTF.

In this sample, this clone turned up a few times. The chain carries TRBV6-5 and TRBJ1-1; a weak D match, TRBD1 (6 bases). V shed 7 bases and J shed 1 base, with 16 bases lying between them. CDR1 and CDR2 (germline): MNHEY, SVGAGI. The CDR3 has 15 amino acids. The CDR3, as DNA: TGTGCCAGCACTCCCCCGGGGGCAGCGAACACTGAAGCTTTCTTT. Protein: CASTPPGAANTEAFF.

This rearrangement joins TRBV24-1 to TRBJ2-7; TRBD1 matches 8 bases. The CDR3 is 14 amino acids. The germline CDR1 and CDR2 sequences are KGHDR and SFDVKD. Trimming at V came to 5 bases and at J to 7 bases, leaving 9 bases not matched to a gene. This CDR3 reads CATSGTGGTVEQYF. The DNA for the CDR3 is TGTGCCACCAGTGGAACAGGGGGGACCGTAGAGCAGTACTTC.

This chain links TRBV12-3 or TRBV12-4 with TRBJ1-2, with TRBD1 as a possible D gene (5 bases). The CDR3 sequence is 13 residues long. Trimming cost V 7 bases and J 4 bases, with 13 bases left between them. The CDR3 here is CASNYGASYGYTF. The CDR3 DNA follows: TGTGCCAGCAACTACGGGGCTTCCTATGGCTACACCTTC.

V is TRBV9 and J is TRBJ1-2; 7 bases agree with TRBD1. This CDR3 spans 15 amino acids. The germline V gene encodes CDR1 SGDLS and CDR2 YYNGEE. The junction had 6 bases not matched to a gene; V was cut back by 0 bases and J by 4 bases. This CDR3 is CASSVEGDSRYGYTF. CDR3 sequence (DNA): TGTGCCAGCAGCGTAGAGGGGGACAGCCGCTATGGCTACACCTTC.

The chain uses TRBV7-9 and TRBJ1-1; tentatively, D is TRBD1 (5 bases). The V gene's germline CDR1 is SEHNR and CDR2 FQNEAQ (reference sequence). CDR3 size: 15 residues. Trimming removed 5 bases at V and 1 base at J, with 14 bases between. The CDR3: CASSPGIGANTEAFF. CDR3 nucleotide sequence: TGTGCCAGCAGCCCCGGGATCGGGGCGAACACTGAAGCTTTCTTT. The entire variable domain, with the rest obtained from reference TRBV7-9 and TRBJ1-1, is as follows: DTGVSQNPRHKITKRGQNVTFRCDPISEHNRLYWYRQTLGQGPEFLTYFQNEAQLEKSRLLSDRFSAERPKGSFSTLEIQRTEQGDSAMYLCASSPGIGANTEAFFGQGTRLTVV.

V gene TRBV2 combines with J gene TRBJ1-2, with D maybe TRBD1 (5 bases). The V gene's germline CDR1 is SNHLY and CDR2 FYNNEI. The ends were cut back, 2 bases at V and 7 bases at J, with 17 bases in the middle. The CDR3 has 15 amino acids. CDR3 nucleotides: TGTGCCAGCAGTGAAAATGGGGGGTATGCTCCTGGCTACACCTTC. Amino acids: CASSENGGYAPGYTF. The complete variable domain, with remaining parts taken from reference TRBV2 and TRBJ1-2, reads EPEVTQTPSHQVTQMGQEVILRCVPISNHLYFYWYRQILGQKVEFLVSFYNNEISEKSEIFDDQFSVERPDGSNFTLKIRSTKLEDSAMYFCASSENGGYAPGYTFGSGTRLTVV.

The chain couples TRBV6-5 to TRBJ1-3; TRBD1 might be the D (5 bases). Germline V CDR1 and CDR2: MNHEY, SVGAGI. The CDR3 loop spans 15 amino acids. Trimming took 4 bases from V and 2 from J, leaving 12 bases between them. The CDR3 coding sequence is TGTGCCAGCAGTTTCCGACTGGGACCTGGAAACACCATATATTTT. Translated, it gives CASSFRLGPGNTIYF.

The chain links TRBV7-9 to TRBJ2-2, with D unclear. CDR1 is SEHNR, CDR2 FQNEAQ, per germline (reference sequence). V lost 1 base to trimming and J lost 3 bases, with 6 bases between them. The CDR3 has 14 amino acids. Here the CDR3 reads CASSLVVDTGELFF. The CDR3, as DNA: TGTGCCAGCAGCTTAGTGGTAGACACCGGGGAGCTGTTTTTT.

The gene calls are TRBV6-5 and TRBJ1-2; D may be TRBD1 (5 bases). V lost 6 bases, J lost 7 bases, and 18 bases lay in between. The CDR3 loop spans 14 amino acids. Germline CDR1 and CDR2: MNHEY and SVGAGI. CDR3 in DNA: TGTGCCAGCAGCATCAGGGACGCGGTCGGTGGCTACACCTTC. This gives the protein CASSIRDAVGGYTF.

The V call is TRBV7-8, the J call TRBJ1-5; weak D call: TRBD1 (5 bases). The V gene lost 5 bases and the J gene lost 4 bases, with 12 bases spanning the gap. The CDR3 loop spans 14 amino acids. CDR1 is SGHVS and CDR2 is FQNEAQ in the germline V gene. This CDR3 reads CASSATQGNQPQHF. As DNA, the CDR3 is TGTGCCAGCAGCGCGACCCAGGGAAATCAGCCCCAGCATTTT. The full variable domain, rest sourced from reference TRBV7-8 and TRBJ1-5, is GAGVSQSPRYKVAKRGQDVALRCDPISGHVSLFWYQQALGQGPEFLTYFQNEAQLDKSGLPSDRFFAERPEGSVSTLKIQRTQQEDSAVYLCASSATQGNQPQHFGDGTRLSIL.

The J gene is TRBJ1-3, the V gene TRBV7-9, with 8 bases identical to TRBD1. This CDR3 has 18 residues. Looked up from germline, CDR1 is SEHNR and CDR2 is FQNEAQ (reference sequence). The J segment lost 1 base and the V segment lost 4 bases, leaving 12 bases of the junction unmatched. In DNA, the CDR3 is TGTGCCAGCAGCTCCCCACGAATGGGACAGGAATCTGGAAACACCATATATTTT. Its translation: CASSSPRMGQESGNTIYF.

The chain links TRBV7-3 to TRBJ2-2; 10 bases fit TRBD1. Unmatched junction bases numbered 7, after V lost 3 bases and J lost 3 bases. The CDR3 runs to 17 residues. Germline CDR1 reads SGHTA; CDR2 reads FQGTGA. This CDR3 is CASSFPEGTGDTGELFF. The CDR3 DNA reads as TGTGCCAGCAGCTTCCCCGAGGGGACAGGGGACACCGGGGAGCTGTTTTTT.